This TCR beta chain stems from a study of tumor-infiltrating lymphocytes in localized non-small cell lung cancer. Study details: Patients included smokers and never-smokers with various histologies, some sampled after neoadjuvant chemotherapy. Notes on the study in general: Only some patients had TCR sequencing, depending on available tissue. Tumor T-cell fraction from TCR sequencing was not associated with recurrence-free survival (p = 0.61).

Here immunoSEQ multiplex PCR was the method, and the copy in TCRdb shows in-frame clones only, minus some. The sample gives about 15,000 clones, under 75% of which show up once; around 6.1% is in the top ten. As regards this clone: What it recognizes is unknown.

Germline trimming cut 7 bases from V and 3 bases from J; bases unmatched to any gene: 10. CDR3 size: 16 residues. The germline CDR1 and CDR2 sequences are SNHLY and FYNNEI. The sequenced material came from lung tumor tissue. V is TRBV2 and J is TRBJ2-2; 8 bases match TRBD1. The TCR was taken from a human donor with non-small cell lung cancer. CDR3 region: CASKPNSGGHTGELFF. CDR3 in DNA: TGTGCCAGCAAGCCAAACTCAGGGGGCCACACCGGGGAGCTGTTTTTT.